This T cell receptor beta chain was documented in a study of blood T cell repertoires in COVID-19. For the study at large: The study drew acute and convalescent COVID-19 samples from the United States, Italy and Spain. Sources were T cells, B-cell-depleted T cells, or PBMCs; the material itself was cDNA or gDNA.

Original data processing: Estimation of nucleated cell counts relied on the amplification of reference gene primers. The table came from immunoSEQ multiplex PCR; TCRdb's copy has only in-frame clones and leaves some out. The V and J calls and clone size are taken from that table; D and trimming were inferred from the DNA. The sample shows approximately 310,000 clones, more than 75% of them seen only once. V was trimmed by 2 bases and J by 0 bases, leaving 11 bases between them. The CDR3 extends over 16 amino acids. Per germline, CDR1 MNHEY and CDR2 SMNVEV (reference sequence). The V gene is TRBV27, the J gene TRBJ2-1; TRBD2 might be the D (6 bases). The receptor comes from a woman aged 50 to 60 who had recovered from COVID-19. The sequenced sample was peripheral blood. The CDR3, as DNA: TGTGCCAGCAGTTTAGGGATAGCGGTCTCCTACAATGAGCAGTTCTTC. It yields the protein CASSLGIAVSYNEQFF.